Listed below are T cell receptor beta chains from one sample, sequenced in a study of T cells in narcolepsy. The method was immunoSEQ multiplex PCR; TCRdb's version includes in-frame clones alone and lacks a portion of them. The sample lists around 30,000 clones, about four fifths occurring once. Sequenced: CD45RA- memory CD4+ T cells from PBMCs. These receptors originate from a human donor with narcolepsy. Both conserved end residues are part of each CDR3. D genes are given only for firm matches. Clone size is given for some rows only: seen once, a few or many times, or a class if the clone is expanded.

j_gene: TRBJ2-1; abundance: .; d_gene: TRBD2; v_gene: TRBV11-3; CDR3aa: CASNSGSLAGGLSYNEQFF; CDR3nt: TGTGCCAGCAACTCAGGATCGCTAGCGGGGGGACTCTCCTACAATGAGCAGTTCTTC
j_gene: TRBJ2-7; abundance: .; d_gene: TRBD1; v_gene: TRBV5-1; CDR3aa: CASSLGQASSYEQYF; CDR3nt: TGCGCCAGCAGCTTAGGACAGGCTAGCTCCTACGAGCAGTACTTC
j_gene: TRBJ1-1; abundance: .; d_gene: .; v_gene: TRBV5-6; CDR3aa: CASSLGGLYTEAFF; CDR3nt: TGTGCCAGCAGCTTGGGTGGTCTCTACACTGAAGCTTTCTTT
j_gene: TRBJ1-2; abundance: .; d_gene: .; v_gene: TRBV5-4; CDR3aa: CASSPDSGSDGYTF; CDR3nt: TGTGCCAGCAGCCCGGACAGTGGGTCGGATGGCTACACCTTC
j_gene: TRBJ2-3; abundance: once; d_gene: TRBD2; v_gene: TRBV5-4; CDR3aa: CASSKPTSGVTSTDTQYF; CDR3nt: TGTGCCAGCAGCAAACCGACTAGCGGGGTGACTAGCACAGATACGCAGTATTTT
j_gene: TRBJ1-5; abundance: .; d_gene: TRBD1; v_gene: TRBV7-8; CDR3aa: CASSLAGQGGQPQHF; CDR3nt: TGTGCCAGCAGCTTAGCGGGACAGGGTGGGCAGCCCCAGCATTTT
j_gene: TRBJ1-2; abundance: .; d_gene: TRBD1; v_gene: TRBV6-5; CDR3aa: CARKPRGLNGYTF; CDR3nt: TGTGCCAGAAAACCCAGGGGGCTTAACGGCTACACCTTC
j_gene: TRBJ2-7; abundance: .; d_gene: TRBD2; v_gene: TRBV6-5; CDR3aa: CASQSGGTYEQYF; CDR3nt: TGTGCCAGCCAGAGCGGGGGAACCTACGAGCAGTACTTC
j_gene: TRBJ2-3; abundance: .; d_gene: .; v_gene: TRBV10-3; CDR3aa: CAISDFADTQYF; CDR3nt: TGTGCCATCAGTGACTTCGCGGATACGCAGTATTTT
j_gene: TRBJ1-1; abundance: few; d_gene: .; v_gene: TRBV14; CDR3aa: CASSQVAGRTEAFF; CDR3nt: TGTGCCAGCAGCCAAGTTGCGGGCCGGACTGAAGCTTTCTTT
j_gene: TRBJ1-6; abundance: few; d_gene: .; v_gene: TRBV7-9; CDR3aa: CASSLGVGSLHF; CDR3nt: TGTGCCAGCAGCTTGGGGGTAGGATCCCTCCACTTT
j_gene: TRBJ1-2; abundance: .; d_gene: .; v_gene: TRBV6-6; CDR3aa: CASRAGQTLFYGYTF; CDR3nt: TGTGCCAGCAGGGCAGGACAGACCCTGTTCTATGGCTACACCTTC
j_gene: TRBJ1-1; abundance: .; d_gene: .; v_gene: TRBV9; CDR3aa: CASSRAENTEAFF; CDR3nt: TGTGCCAGCAGCAGGGCCGAGAACACTGAAGCTTTCTTT
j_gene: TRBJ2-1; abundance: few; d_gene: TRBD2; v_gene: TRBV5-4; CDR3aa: CASSLVAGGRQEQFF; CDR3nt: TGTGCCAGCAGCTTAGTTGCGGGGGGTCGCCAGGAGCAGTTCTTC
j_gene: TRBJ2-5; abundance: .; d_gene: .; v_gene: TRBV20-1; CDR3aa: CSARPEETQYF; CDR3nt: TGCAGTGCTAGGCCCGAGGAGACCCAGTACTTC
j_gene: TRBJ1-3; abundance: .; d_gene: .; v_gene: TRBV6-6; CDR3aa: CASSSLTGSGNTIYF; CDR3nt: TGTGCCAGCAGTTCGCTGACAGGCTCTGGAAACACCATATATTTT
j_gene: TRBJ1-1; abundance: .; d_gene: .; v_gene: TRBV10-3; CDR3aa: CAISEGRQGYTEAFF; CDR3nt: TGTGCCATCAGTGAAGGTCGGCAGGGGTACACTGAAGCTTTCTTT
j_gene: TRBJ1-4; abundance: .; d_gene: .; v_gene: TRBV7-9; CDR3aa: CASSLQGTTNEKLFF; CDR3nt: TGTGCCAGCAGCTTACAGGGAACAACTAATGAAAAACTGTTTTTT
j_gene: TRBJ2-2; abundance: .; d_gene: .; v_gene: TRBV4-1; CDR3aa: CASSQDRQWAGELFF; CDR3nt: TGCGCCAGCAGCCAAGATCGGCAGTGGGCCGGGGAGCTGTTTTTT
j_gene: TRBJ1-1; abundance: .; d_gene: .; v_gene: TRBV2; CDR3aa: CASSIQQGLNTEAFF; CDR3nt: TGTGCCAGCAGTATACAACAGGGACTGAACACTGAAGCTTTCTTT
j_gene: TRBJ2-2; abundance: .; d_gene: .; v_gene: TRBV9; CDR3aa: CASSVAASPTGELFF; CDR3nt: TGTGCCAGCAGCGTAGCGGCCAGCCCGACCGGGGAGCTGTTTTTT
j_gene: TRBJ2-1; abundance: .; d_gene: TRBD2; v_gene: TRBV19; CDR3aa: CASSIGGGPYNEQFF; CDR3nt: TGTGCCAGTAGTATAGGCGGGGGGCCCTACAATGAGCAGTTCTTC
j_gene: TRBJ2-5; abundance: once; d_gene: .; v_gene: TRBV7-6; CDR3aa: CASSFALEETQYF; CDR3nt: TGTGCCAGCAGCTTTGCCCTCGAGGAGACCCAGTACTTC
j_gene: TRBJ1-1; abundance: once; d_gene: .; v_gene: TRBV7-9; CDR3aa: CASSLTMGGRTLMNTEAFF; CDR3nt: TGTGCCAGCAGCCTGACTATGGGGGGCCGGACTTTAATGAACACTGAAGCTTTCTTT
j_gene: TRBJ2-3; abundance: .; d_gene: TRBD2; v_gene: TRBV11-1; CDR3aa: CASSFPSGGAPDTQYF; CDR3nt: TGTGCCAGCAGCTTCCCTAGCGGGGGGGCCCCAGATACGCAGTATTTT
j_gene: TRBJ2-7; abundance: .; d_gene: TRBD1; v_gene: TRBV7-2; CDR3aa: CASSEGTGGAYEQYF; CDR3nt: TGTGCCAGCAGCGAGGGCACAGGGGGCGCCTACGAGCAGTACTTC
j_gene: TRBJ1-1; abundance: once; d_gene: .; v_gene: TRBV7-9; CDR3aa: CASSPRQPEAFF; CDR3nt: TGTGCCAGCAGCCCTAGACAGCCAGAAGCTTTCTTT
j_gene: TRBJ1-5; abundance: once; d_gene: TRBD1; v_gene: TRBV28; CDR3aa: CASSPPFGQGAQPQHF; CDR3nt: TGTGCCAGCAGTCCGCCATTTGGACAGGGCGCTCAGCCCCAGCATTTT
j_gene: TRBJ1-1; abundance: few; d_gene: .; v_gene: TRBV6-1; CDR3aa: CASRPGTPVGEAFF; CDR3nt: TGTGCCAGCAGGCCCGGGACACCGGTTGGGGAAGCTTTCTTT
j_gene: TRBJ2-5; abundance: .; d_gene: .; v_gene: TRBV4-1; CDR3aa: CASSPFGGPGETQYF; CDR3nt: TGCGCCAGCAGCCCCTTCGGGGGGCCGGGAGAGACCCAGTACTTC
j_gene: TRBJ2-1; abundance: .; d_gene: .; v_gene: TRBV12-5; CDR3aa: CASGLMGPTNEQFF; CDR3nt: TGTGCTAGTGGTCTAATGGGGCCTACAAATGAGCAGTTCTTC
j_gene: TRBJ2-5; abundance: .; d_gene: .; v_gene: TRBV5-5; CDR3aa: CASSLGFSGQETQYF; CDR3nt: TGTGCCAGCAGCTTGGGGTTTTCCGGGCAAGAGACCCAGTACTTC
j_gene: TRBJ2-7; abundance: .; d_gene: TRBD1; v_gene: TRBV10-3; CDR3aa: CAISDRERSQYF; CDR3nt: TGTGCCATCAGCGACAGGGAAAGAAGTCAGTACTTC
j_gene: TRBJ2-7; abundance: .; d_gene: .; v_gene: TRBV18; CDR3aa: CASSPQGSYEQYF; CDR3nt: TGTGCCAGCTCACCACAGGGTTCCTACGAGCAGTACTTC
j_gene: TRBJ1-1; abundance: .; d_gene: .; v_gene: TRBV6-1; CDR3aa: CASSGGGFTEAFF; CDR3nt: TGTGCCAGCAGCGGAGGGGGTTTCACTGAAGCTTTCTTT
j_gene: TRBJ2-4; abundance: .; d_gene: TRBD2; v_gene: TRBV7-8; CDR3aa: CASSLAKLAGGDKNIQYF; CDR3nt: TGTGCCAGCAGCTTAGCGAAGCTAGCGGGGGGCGACAAAAACATTCAGTACTTC
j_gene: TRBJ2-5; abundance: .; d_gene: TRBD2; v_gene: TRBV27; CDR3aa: CASSSHSGAGQETQYF; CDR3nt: TGTGCCAGCAGTTCACATAGCGGGGCTGGCCAAGAGACCCAGTACTTC
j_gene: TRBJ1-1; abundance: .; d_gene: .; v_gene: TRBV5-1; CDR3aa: CASSRGSQVAEAFF; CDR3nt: TGCGCCAGCAGCCGCGGCTCTCAGGTGGCTGAAGCTTTCTTT
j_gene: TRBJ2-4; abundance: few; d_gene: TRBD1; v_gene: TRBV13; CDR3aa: CASSYRGTGKNIQYF; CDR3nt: TGTGCCAGCAGTTACCGTGGGACAGGTAAAAACATTCAGTACTTC
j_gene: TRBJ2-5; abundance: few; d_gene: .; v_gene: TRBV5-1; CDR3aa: CASGQGGQETQYF; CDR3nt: TGCGCCAGCGGTCAGGGGGGGCAAGAGACCCAGTACTTC
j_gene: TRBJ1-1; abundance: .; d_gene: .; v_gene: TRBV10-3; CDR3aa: CAISETNRVGNTEAFF; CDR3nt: TGTGCCATCAGTGAGACAAACAGGGTTGGAAACACTGAAGCTTTCTTT
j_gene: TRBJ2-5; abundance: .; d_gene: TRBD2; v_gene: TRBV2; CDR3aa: CASSDSGGGQETQYF; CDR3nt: TGTGCCAGCAGTGATAGCGGGGGGGGGCAAGAGACCCAGTACTTC
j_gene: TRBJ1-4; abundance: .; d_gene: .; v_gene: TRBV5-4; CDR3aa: CASSGSTGRGEKLFF; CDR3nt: TGTGCCAGCAGCGGGAGCACAGGGCGCGGTGAAAAACTGTTTTTT
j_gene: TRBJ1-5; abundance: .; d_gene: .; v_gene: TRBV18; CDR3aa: CASSPTASVSNQPQHF; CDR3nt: TGTGCCAGCTCACCCACCGCGAGTGTTAGCAATCAGCCCCAGCATTTT
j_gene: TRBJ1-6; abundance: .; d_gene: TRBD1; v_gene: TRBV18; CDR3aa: CASSPDRRNSPLHF; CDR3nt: TGTGCCAGCTCACCGGACAGGAGGAATTCACCCCTCCACTTT
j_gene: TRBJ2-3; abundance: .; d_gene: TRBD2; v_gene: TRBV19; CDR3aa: CASSTPLAGVDTQYF; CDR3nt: TGTGCCAGTAGTACCCCACTAGCGGGGGTGGATACGCAGTATTTT
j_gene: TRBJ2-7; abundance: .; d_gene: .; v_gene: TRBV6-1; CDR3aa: CASSEVSGLSYEQYF; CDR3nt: TGTGCCAGCAGTGAAGTCTCGGGGCTCTCCTACGAGCAGTACTTC
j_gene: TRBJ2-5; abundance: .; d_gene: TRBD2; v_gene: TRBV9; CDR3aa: CASSVGGAASGTWETQYF; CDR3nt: TGTGCCAGCAGCGTAGGGGGCGCGGCTAGCGGGACCTGGGAGACCCAGTACTTC
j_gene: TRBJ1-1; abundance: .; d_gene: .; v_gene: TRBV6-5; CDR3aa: CASRKTGNTEAFF; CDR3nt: TGTGCCAGCAGAAAAACAGGGAACACTGAAGCTTTCTTT
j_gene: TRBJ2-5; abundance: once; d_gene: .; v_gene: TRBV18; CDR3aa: CASSPPITDREGQETQYF; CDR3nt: TGTGCCAGCTCACCACCAATTACTGACAGGGAGGGGCAAGAGACCCAGTACTTC
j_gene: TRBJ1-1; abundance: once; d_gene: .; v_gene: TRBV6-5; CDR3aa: CATEYRTEAFF; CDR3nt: TGTGCCACCGAATATAGGACTGAAGCTTTCTTT
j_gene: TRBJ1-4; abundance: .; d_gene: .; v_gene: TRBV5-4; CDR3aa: CASSSSTNEKLFF; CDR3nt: TGTGCCAGCAGCTCATCGACTAATGAAAAACTGTTTTTT
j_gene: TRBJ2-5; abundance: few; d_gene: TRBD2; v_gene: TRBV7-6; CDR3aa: CASSSLAGGHETQYF; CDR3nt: TGTGCCAGCAGCTCACTAGCGGGGGGGCACGAGACCCAGTACTTC
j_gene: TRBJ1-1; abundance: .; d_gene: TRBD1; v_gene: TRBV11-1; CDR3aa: CASSSYGWGQLNTEAFF; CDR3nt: TGTGCCAGCAGCTCCTACGGGTGGGGACAGTTGAACACTGAAGCTTTCTTT